The rows below give T cell receptor beta chains drawn from one sample of a study of blood T cell repertoires in COVID-19. Here immunoSEQ multiplex PCR was the method, and the copy in TCRdb shows in-frame clones only, minus some. The sample contains 85,000 to 120,000 clones, almost 80% of which appear only once. The sample was peripheral blood. The receptors here all came from a man aged 55 to 69 with active or convalescent COVID-19. CDR3s include the opening cysteine and the closing phenylalanine or tryptophan.

V	J	CDR3
TRBV7-9	TRBJ2-1	CASSQGRNEQFF
TRBV6-5	TRBJ2-1	CASMKYPGEQFF
TRBV19	TRBJ2-7	CASSGTDYYEQYF
TRBV3-1/TRBV3-2	TRBJ2-3	CASSQDLSGLGTDTQYF
TRBV30	TRBJ1-1	CAWSRGQRMNTEAFF
TRBV27	TRBJ1-1	CASKGLPRGNTEAFF
TRBV27	TRBJ1-1	CASSLGGASPEAFF
TRBV11-3	TRBJ2-3	CASSRDRAATDTQYF
TRBV6-5	TRBJ2-5	CASKMSGSQETQYF
TRBV18	TRBJ1-1	CASSPRGIDTEAFF
TRBV5-6	TRBJ2-7	CASSFPGPTDYEQYF
TRBV7-3	TRBJ1-6	CASSLNAADSPLHF
TRBV12-3/TRBV12-4	TRBJ1-1	CASSYTVNTEAFF
TRBV6-5	TRBJ2-7	CASSPFRGIEQYF
TRBV11-2	TRBJ1-4	CASSPEVGEKLFF
TRBV9	TRBJ2-7	CASSVGPDRPPYEQYF
TRBV3-1/TRBV3-2	TRBJ2-3	CASGAETQYF
TRBV4-1	TRBJ2-2	CASSQGTSGIGGELFF
TRBV6-5	TRBJ2-7	CASSYAGSYEQYF
TRBV4-3	TRBJ1-4	CASSAHGTGGEKLFF
TRBV5-1	TRBJ2-3	CASSSTWASGTRDTQYF
TRBV11-1	TRBJ2-7	CASSLGVSGKKNEQYF
TRBV18	TRBJ1-2	CASSPDTIYGYTF
TRBV10-3	TRBJ2-1	CAISETSSYNEQFF
TRBV19	TRBJ1-3	CASTNSHHSGNTIYF
TRBV6-5	TRBJ2-2	CASRQGQAELFF
TRBV20-1	TRBJ1-2	CSANDELNYGYTF
TRBV7-3	TRBJ2-2	CASSYEANTGELFF
TRBV18	TRBJ2-2	CASSGRGNTGELFF
TRBV14	TRBJ2-7	CASSQGTGDFYEQYF
TRBV27	TRBJ1-1	CASRAGTGWVNTEAFF
TRBV11-3	TRBJ2-2	CASGQGGPGELFF
TRBV2	TRBJ2-5	CASGTSGSFTQYF
TRBV18	TRBJ1-2	CASSPGQFHYGYTF
TRBV27	TRBJ1-5	CASSPTGHNQPQHF
TRBV28	TRBJ2-7	CASTPEAGGSYEQYF
TRBV6-5	TRBJ1-2	CASSYGTSSYGYTF
TRBV29-1	TRBJ1-2	CSADDRVLGYTF
TRBV19	TRBJ2-7	CASSIGAGSYEQYF
TRBV7-9	TRBJ1-2	CASSFTGGYTF
TRBV24-1	TRBJ2-2	CATSDRTGGTIGELFF
TRBV23-1	TRBJ1-5	CASSQDRGRERPQHF
TRBV5-1	TRBJ1-1	CASSPGQGAMRDTEAFF
TRBV24-1	TRBJ2-5	CATSALGGDRPSEETQYF
TRBV19	TRBJ2-1	CASSISGTWGEQFF
TRBV19	TRBJ2-7	CASSITGSYEQYF
TRBV28	TRBJ1-2	CASSPGGQGLYGYTF
TRBV5-1	TRBJ2-7	CASSLEATGAGEQYF
TRBV7-9	TRBJ2-7	CASQLGRGKYEQYF
TRBV6-2/TRBV6-3	TRBJ1-2	CASSQGGNYGYTF